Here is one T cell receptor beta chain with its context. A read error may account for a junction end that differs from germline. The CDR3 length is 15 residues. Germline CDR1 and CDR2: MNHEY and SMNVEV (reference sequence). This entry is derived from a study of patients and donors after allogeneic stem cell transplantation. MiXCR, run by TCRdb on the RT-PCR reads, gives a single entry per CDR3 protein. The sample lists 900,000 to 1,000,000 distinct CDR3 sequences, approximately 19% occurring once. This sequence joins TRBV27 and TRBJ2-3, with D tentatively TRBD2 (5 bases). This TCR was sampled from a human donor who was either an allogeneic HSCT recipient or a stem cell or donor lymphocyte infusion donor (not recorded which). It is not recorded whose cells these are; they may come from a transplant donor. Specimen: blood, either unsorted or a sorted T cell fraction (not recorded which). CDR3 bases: TGTGCCAGCACCCTAAGGGCCGGGGTCCCAGATACGCGGTATTTT. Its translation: CASTLRAGVPDTRYF.